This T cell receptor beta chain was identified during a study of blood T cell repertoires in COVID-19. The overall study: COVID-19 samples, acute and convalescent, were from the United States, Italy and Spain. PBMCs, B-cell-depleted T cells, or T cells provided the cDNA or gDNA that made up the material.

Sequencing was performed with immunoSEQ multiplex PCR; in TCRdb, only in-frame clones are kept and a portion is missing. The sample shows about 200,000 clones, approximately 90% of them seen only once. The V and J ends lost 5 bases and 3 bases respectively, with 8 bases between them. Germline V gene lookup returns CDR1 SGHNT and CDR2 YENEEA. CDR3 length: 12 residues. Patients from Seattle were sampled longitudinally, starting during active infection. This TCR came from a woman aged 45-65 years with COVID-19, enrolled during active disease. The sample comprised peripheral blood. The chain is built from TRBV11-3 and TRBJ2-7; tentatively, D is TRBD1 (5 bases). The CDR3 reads CASSRQHYEQYF. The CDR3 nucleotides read TGTGCCAGCAGCCGACAGCACTACGAGCAGTACTTC.